This entry lists 21 T cell receptor beta chains sequenced from one sample in a study of cytomegalovirus exposure and HLA in healthy donors. Assay used: immunoSEQ multiplex PCR; TCRdb lists only in-frame clones, some missing. The table lists approximately 210,000 clones, almost 90% of them singletons. Sequencing used PBMCs. These receptors came from a woman under 30 in good health and CMV-seronegative.

The genes are TRBV5-1 and TRBJ2-3, with 10 bases that match TRBD2. Germline CDR1 is SGHRS and CDR2 is YFSETQ. Trimming cost V 0 bases and J 3 bases; bases outside gene matches: 7. The CDR3 is 17 amino acids. CDR3 sequence (DNA): TGCGCCAGCAGCTTGGCCGCTAGCGGGAGTAAAACAGATACGCAGTATTTT. Translated: CASSLAASGSKTDTQYF. The complete variable domain, with remaining parts taken from reference TRBV5-1 and TRBJ2-3, reads KAGVTQTPRYLIKTRGQQVTLSCSPISGHRSVSWYQQTPGQGLQFLFEYFSETQRNKGNFPGRFSGRQFSNSRSEMNVSTLELGDSALYLCASSLAASGSKTDTQYFGPGTRLTVL.

This sequence joins TRBV5-6 and TRBJ2-7; TRBD1 agrees at 7 bases. Per germline, CDR1 SGHDT and CDR2 YYEEEE. J was trimmed by 0 bases and V by 4 bases; bases with no gene match: 10. The CDR3 has 16 residues. The CDR3 DNA reads as TGTGCCAGCAGCGCGGTACAGGGGCTAACCTCCTACGAGCAGTACTTC. Protein: CASSAVQGLTSYEQYF.

The chain employs TRBV19 and TRBJ1-5, with D unresolved. The CDR3 spans 13 residues. CDR1 and CDR2 from the germline V gene are LNHDA and SQIVND (reference sequence). Trimming left V 6 bases short and J 5 bases short, with 11 bases between. CDR3 residues: CASSLGPYQPQHF. The CDR3 DNA follows: TGTGCCAGTAGCCTTGGGCCCTATCAGCCCCAGCATTTT.

The chain links TRBV7-8 to TRBJ1-5; D is possibly TRBD1 (5 bases). V lost 0 bases to trimming and J lost 5 bases, with 8 bases between them. CDR1 is SGHVS and CDR2 is FQNEAQ in the germline V gene. This CDR3 has 14 amino acids. The DNA for the CDR3 is TGTGCCAGCAGCTTAGCCTGGGGGGATCAGCCCCAGCATTTT. Its protein is CASSLAWGDQPQHF.

The chain recombines TRBV4-3 with TRBJ1-3; D might be TRBD1 (6 bases). The CDR3 is 20 residues long. Germline V gene lookup returns CDR1 LGHNA and CDR2 YSLEER. V lost 0 bases and J lost 0, with 21 bases in between. CDR3 in DNA: TGCGCCAGCAGCCAAGATCTACTTGTGGGTGGGGGGGCCTCTGGAAACACCATATATTTT. Translated: CASSQDLLVGGGASGNTIYF.

The chain combines TRBV13 with TRBJ2-7; 7 bases align to TRBD1. The V segment lost 5 bases and the J segment 1 base; nucleotides outside the gene matches: 5. Germline V gene lookup returns CDR1 PRHDT and CDR2 FYEKMQ (reference sequence). CDR3 size: 14 residues. CDR3 bases: TGTGCCAGCAGCCCTCGGACAGGATCCTACGAGCAGTACTTC. It yields the protein CASSPRTGSYEQYF. Full variable domain (missing parts from reference TRBV13 and TRBJ2-7): AAGVIQSPRHLIKEKRETATLKCYPIPRHDTVYWYQQGPGQDPQFLISFYEKMQSDKGSIPDRFSAQQFSDYHSELNMSSLELGDSALYFCASSPRTGSYEQYFGPGTRLTVT.

The rearrangement joins TRBV6-5 to TRBJ2-7; 8 nucleotides match TRBD2. Germline trimming cut 0 bases from V and 4 bases from J; bases unmatched to any gene: 5. Germline CDR1 is MNHEY and CDR2 is SVGAGI. The CDR3 contains 15 residues. The CDR3 DNA reads as TGTGCCAGCAGTTACTCGGGACTAGAAGGATACGAGCAGTACTTC. Translated: CASSYSGLEGYEQYF.

CDR3 residues: CASSLDLTGLAGVRDTQYF. Written as DNA, the CDR3 is TGTGCCAGCAGCTTAGATCTAACCGGACTAGCGGGGGTTAGAGATACGCAGTATTTT. The chain uses TRBV11-2 and TRBJ2-3, with TRBD2 identical over 13 bases. The CDR3 covers 19 residues. Losses at the gene ends were 0 bases for V and 5 bases for J; bases not matched to a gene: 11. Germline-derived CDR1 and CDR2 are SGHAT and FQNNGV.

CDR3 in DNA: TGTGCCAGCAGCTTGTTTAGGGGAATGAACACTGAAGCTTTCTTT. Its protein is CASSLFRGMNTEAFF. The chain uses TRBV7-9 and TRBJ1-1, with D tentatively TRBD1 (5 bases). The CDR3 covers 15 residues. Trimming removed 3 bases at V and 0 bases at J, with 11 bases between. The V gene's germline CDR1 is SEHNR and CDR2 FQNEAQ (reference sequence).

This chain uses TRBV29-1 with TRBJ1-2, with 11 nucleotides matching TRBD1. Per the germline V gene, CDR1 is SQVTM and CDR2 is ANQGSEA. This CDR3 is built from 14 residues. Trimming removed 4 bases from V and 7 bases from J; junction bases left unmatched: 8. CDR3 sequence: CSVVGQGAPLGYTF. CDR3 nucleotides: TGCAGCGTTGTTGGACAGGGGGCGCCCCTTGGCTACACCTTC.

The chain carries TRBV29-1 and TRBJ2-7; D call uncertain. The CDR3 covers 13 residues. Germline assignment: CDR1 SQVTM and CDR2 ANQGSEA. V lost 4 bases to trimming and J lost 5 bases, with 15 bases between them. In nucleotides, the CDR3 is TGCAGCGTTGGAGCTAACAGTTGGAACGAGCAGTACTTC. It translates to CSVGANSWNEQYF.

This chain joins TRBV5-6 and TRBJ2-7; D is uncertain. Germline V gene data show CDR1 as SGHDT and CDR2 as YYEEEE. The CDR3 runs 12 residues. V lost 4 bases to trimming and J lost 6 bases, with 11 bases between them. CDR3 region: CASSLAASEQYF. DNA of the CDR3: TGTGCCAGCAGCCTCGCGGCCTCCGAGCAGTACTTC. Variable domain in full (rest from reference TRBV5-6 and TRBJ2-7): DAGVTQSPTHLIKTRGQQVTLRCSPKSGHDTVSWYQQALGQGPQFIFQYYEEEERQRGNFPDRFSGHQFPNYSSELNVNALLLGDSALYLCASSLAASEQYFGPGTRLTVT.

The gene calls are TRBV7-6 and TRBJ2-4, with 9 nucleotides matching TRBD1. V was pared by 3 bases and J by 3 bases, with 0 bases of the junction left unmatched. Germline CDR1 is SGHVS and CDR2 is FNYEAQ. The CDR3 loop spans 14 amino acids. CDR3 in amino acids: CASSLGQGKNIQYF. The CDR3 DNA follows: TGTGCCAGCAGCTTGGGACAGGGCAAAAACATTCAGTACTTC.

This chain uses TRBV5-4 with TRBJ2-5, with 12 nucleotides matching TRBD2. This CDR3 comprises 15 residues. V lost 2 bases to trimming and J lost 3 bases; unmatched junction nucleotides: 2. Germline V gene data show CDR1 as SGHNT and CDR2 as YYREEE (reference sequence). CDR3 sequence: CASSFRTSGKETQYF. CDR3 nucleotide sequence: TGTGCCAGCAGCTTCCGGACTAGCGGGAAAGAGACCCAGTACTTC.

The chain has TRBV7-8 and TRBJ2-7, with D possibly being TRBD2 (6 bases). There are 16 residues in the CDR3. Trimming removed 0 bases at V and 6 bases at J, with 18 bases between. Germline loops: CDR1 SGHVS, CDR2 FQNEAQ. As DNA, the CDR3 is TGTGCCAGCAGCTTAGCGCGAGCTTCAGGGACTGCCGAGCAGTACTTC. Amino acids: CASSLARASGTAEQYF.

The chain joins TRBV12-5 to TRBJ2-3; 16 bases match TRBD2. Germline V gene sequence: CDR1 LGHNT, CDR2 FRNRAP. The CDR3 extends over 16 amino acids. The trim removed 5 bases at V and 8 bases at J, leaving 7 bases unmatched. The CDR3 protein is CASGAAGLAGGVTQYF. The CDR3 coding sequence is TGTGCTAGTGGTGCCGCGGGACTAGCGGGAGGGGTTACGCAGTATTTT.

Only a few counts were recorded for this clone. This chain uses TRBV4-2 with TRBJ2-1; tentative D call: TRBD2 (5 bases). V lost 4 bases and J lost 4, with 14 bases in between. CDR1 and CDR2 (germline): LGHNA, YNFKEQ. The CDR3 loop spans 15 amino acids. The chain's CDR3 is CASSPEDRYYNEQFF. In nucleotides, the CDR3 is TGTGCCAGCAGCCCGGAGGACCGATATTACAATGAGCAGTTCTTC.

This clone was detected a few times. The chain couples TRBV7-9 to TRBJ1-1; D is undetermined. From germline, CDR1 is SEHNR and CDR2 FQNEAQ (reference sequence). The germline V and J ends were trimmed by 4 bases and 1 base, with 10 bases remaining between them. The CDR3 consists of 14 residues. This chain's CDR3 is CASSSQAGNTEAFF. The CDR3 bases are TGTGCCAGCAGCTCCCAGGCGGGGAACACTGAAGCTTTCTTT.

V gene TRBV2 combines with J gene TRBJ2-2; TRBD2 aligns across 12 bases. Trimming removed 8 bases from V and 5 bases from J; junction bases left unmatched: 6. This CDR3 has 15 amino acids. The germline V gene has CDR1 SNHLY and CDR2 FYNNEI. The CDR3 bases are TGTGCCAGCTGGACTAGCGGGACCGCGACCGGGGAGCTGTTTTTT. Translating it yields CASWTSGTATGELFF.

The gene calls are TRBV28 and TRBJ2-3, with 10 bases lining up with TRBD1. Germline lookup yields CDR1 MDHEN and CDR2 SYDVKM. The CDR3 loop spans 15 amino acids. Trimming cost V 4 bases and J 3 bases; bases outside gene matches: 4. CDR3 bases: TGTGCCAGCAGTTCGGGACAGGGGTTAACAGATACGCAGTATTTT. This codes for CASSSGQGLTDTQYF.

This clone occurred a few times. The CDR3, as DNA: TGTGCCAGCAGCGCGACTAGCGGGAGTGCAGAGACCCAGTACTTC. It codes for CASSATSGSAETQYF. V and J are TRBV9 and TRBJ2-5, with 12 bases identical to TRBD2. The length of the CDR3 is 15 residues. Germline V lookup: CDR1 SGDLS, CDR2 YYNGEE. Trimming took 3 bases from V and 4 from J; bases not matched to a gene: 4. The full variable domain, rest sourced from reference TRBV9 and TRBJ2-5, is DSGVTQTPKHLITATGQRVTLRCSPRSGDLSVYWYQQSLDQGLQFLIQYYNGEERAKGNILERFSAQQFPDLHSELNLSSLELGDSALYFCASSATSGSAETQYFGPGTRLLVL.